A selection of T cell receptor beta chains follows, all from one sample in a study of shared clonotypes between healthy human individuals. TCRdb's table, derived via immunoSEQ multiplex PCR, lists solely in-frame clones and lacks some. Of hundreds of thousands of clones in the sample, approximately 95% were seen once. Sequences were obtained from naive CD4+ T cells sorted from blood. The source is a woman younger than 45 in good health. CDR3s leave out the opening cysteine and the closing phenylalanine or tryptophan.

j_gene: TRBJ2-7
v_gene: TRBV7-9
CDR3aa: ASSFDKSSYEQY

j_gene: TRBJ1-5
v_gene: TRBV19
CDR3aa: ASSIWEVPQH

j_gene: TRBJ2-7
v_gene: TRBV28
CDR3aa: ASSTQPTREQY

j_gene: TRBJ1-4
v_gene: TRBV30
CDR3aa: AWSPTRSTTLF

j_gene: TRBJ1-5
v_gene: TRBV28
CDR3aa: ASSRGGVGH

j_gene: TRBJ2-3
v_gene: TRBV4-1
CDR3aa: ASSQVTSTDTQY

j_gene: TRBJ2-3
v_gene: TRBV5-7
CDR3aa: ASSLGLAVSDTQY

j_gene: TRBJ2-3
v_gene: TRBV7-9
CDR3aa: ASSLALAGVSDTQY

j_gene: TRBJ2-3
v_gene: TRBV2
CDR3aa: ASRGGSKDTQY

j_gene: TRBJ2-7
v_gene: TRBV30
CDR3aa: AYRQGPGEQY

j_gene: TRBJ1-1
v_gene: TRBV7-9
CDR3aa: ASSPGQGTTEAF

j_gene: TRBJ2-7
v_gene: TRBV4-1
CDR3aa: ASSQEAGVLSYEQY

j_gene: TRBJ2-5
v_gene: TRBV5-1
CDR3aa: ASSLGGGKETQY

j_gene: TRBJ2-7
v_gene: TRBV6-5
CDR3aa: ASSYSLTGNYEQY

j_gene: TRBJ2-1
v_gene: TRBV7-2
CDR3aa: ASSRINYNEQF

j_gene: TRBJ1-6
v_gene: TRBV4-1
CDR3aa: ASSQDLGAGDSPLH

j_gene: TRBJ1-3
v_gene: TRBV5-1
CDR3aa: ASSLSGGDGNTIY

j_gene: TRBJ1-5
v_gene: TRBV19
CDR3aa: ASSIDLQWDGNQPQH

j_gene: TRBJ1-5
v_gene: TRBV30
CDR3aa: AWSHRVNQPQH

j_gene: TRBJ2-5
v_gene: TRBV15
CDR3aa: ATSRPYGTSGSPTSETQY

j_gene: TRBJ1-4
v_gene: TRBV5-1
CDR3aa: ASSFGGTGGFNEKLF

j_gene: TRBJ1-2
v_gene: TRBV27
CDR3aa: ASSLYRDNYGYT

j_gene: TRBJ2-7
v_gene: TRBV5-1
CDR3aa: ASSLASGSVGEQY

j_gene: TRBJ1-1
v_gene: TRBV28
CDR3aa: ASSILDLEAF

j_gene: TRBJ2-7
v_gene: TRBV11-2
CDR3aa: ASSLSSSHYEQY

j_gene: TRBJ2-2
v_gene: TRBV7-2
CDR3aa: ASSLAGQDTGELF

j_gene: TRBJ2-1
v_gene: TRBV11-2
CDR3aa: ASSFGQGRGPNEQF

j_gene: TRBJ2-1
v_gene: TRBV5-1
CDR3aa: ASSLSNSGYNEQF

j_gene: TRBJ1-4
v_gene: TRBV18
CDR3aa: ASSGSSGRGKEKLF

j_gene: TRBJ1-1
v_gene: TRBV29-1
CDR3aa: NSLGGWVITEAF

j_gene: TRBJ2-7
v_gene: TRBV28
CDR3aa: ASSPRMGEQY

j_gene: TRBJ2-7
v_gene: TRBV15
CDR3aa: ATSSRLALEQY

j_gene: TRBJ1-2
v_gene: TRBV7-9
CDR3aa: ASSLGVQGAIGYT

j_gene: TRBJ1-2
v_gene: TRBV27
CDR3aa: ASSPGRTYGYT

j_gene: TRBJ2-5
v_gene: TRBV27
CDR3aa: ASSLLWAGKETQY

j_gene: TRBJ2-2
v_gene: TRBV18
CDR3aa: ASSSQQGNTGELF

j_gene: TRBJ2-7
v_gene: TRBV7-6
CDR3aa: ASSAGTGISYEQY

j_gene: TRBJ2-5
v_gene: TRBV7-9
CDR3aa: ASSLGKESGRETQY

j_gene: TRBJ2-3
v_gene: TRBV27
CDR3aa: ASSFWSTSGSSDTQY

j_gene: .
v_gene: TRBV18
CDR3aa: ASSPATGGNEQY

j_gene: TRBJ2-3
v_gene: TRBV6-5
CDR3aa: ASSSGQISRPDTQY